This T cell receptor (beta chain) was sequenced during a study of blood T cell repertoires in COVID-19. Turning to the study itself: The study drew acute and convalescent COVID-19 samples from the United States, Italy and Spain. The cDNA or gDNA used as material had been derived from T cells, B-cell-depleted T cells, or PBMCs.

CDR1 is SGHTA, CDR2 FQGTGA, per germline. The ends were cut back, 2 bases at V and 6 bases at J, with 11 bases in the middle. The CDR3 consists of 14 residues. Method: immunoSEQ multiplex PCR; TCRdb's copy keeps in-frame clones and lacks some. The sample lists 200,000 to 250,000 clones, approximately 75% occurring once. The gene calls are TRBV7-3 and TRBJ2-1; no clear D gene. The sequenced material came from PBMCs or T cells enriched from blood (not recorded which). This TCR was sampled from a man aged 35-49 years who had recovered from COVID-19. CDR3 loop: CASSLVAGPNEQFF. The CDR3 bases are TGTGCCAGCAGCTTAGTGGCAGGCCCCAATGAGCAGTTCTTC. Combining the CDR3 with reference TRBV7-3 and TRBJ2-1 gives the whole variable domain GAGVSQTPSNKVTEKGKYVELRCDPISGHTALYWYRQSLGQGPEFLIYFQGTGAADDSGLPNDRFFAVRPEGSVSTLKIQRTERGDSAVYLCASSLVAGPNEQFFGPGTRLTVL.